This T cell receptor (beta chain) was observed in a study of CD8+CD57+ T cells in acquired aplastic anemia. The table lists this clonotype with many counts. This CDR3 is 14 amino acids long. Germline-derived CDR1 and CDR2 are LNHDA and SQIVND (reference sequence). The V end lost 5 bases, the J end lost 7 bases, and 17 bases lay between the germline ends. In patients chosen for sequencing, flow cytometry had shown CD8+CD57+ cell expansion. Severe acquired aplastic anemia was the diagnosis recorded for all patients. The template for TCR beta VDJ and CDR3 sequence profiling was genomic DNA. In TCRdb, the reads were re-called with MiXCR into one record per CDR3 protein. This sample has 150,000 to 200,000 distinct CDR3 sequences, with about 45% found just once.

The sample was sorted CD4+, CD8+, or CD8+CD57+ T cells (not recorded which) from PBMCs. The sequence came from a human donor with aplastic anemia. The V call is TRBV19, the J call TRBJ1-1, with D possibly being TRBD1 (5 bases). The CDR3 DNA reads as TGTGCCAGTAGTCATGGCGGAGGGGTGGTTGAAGCTTTCTTT. Protein: CASSHGGGVVEAFF.